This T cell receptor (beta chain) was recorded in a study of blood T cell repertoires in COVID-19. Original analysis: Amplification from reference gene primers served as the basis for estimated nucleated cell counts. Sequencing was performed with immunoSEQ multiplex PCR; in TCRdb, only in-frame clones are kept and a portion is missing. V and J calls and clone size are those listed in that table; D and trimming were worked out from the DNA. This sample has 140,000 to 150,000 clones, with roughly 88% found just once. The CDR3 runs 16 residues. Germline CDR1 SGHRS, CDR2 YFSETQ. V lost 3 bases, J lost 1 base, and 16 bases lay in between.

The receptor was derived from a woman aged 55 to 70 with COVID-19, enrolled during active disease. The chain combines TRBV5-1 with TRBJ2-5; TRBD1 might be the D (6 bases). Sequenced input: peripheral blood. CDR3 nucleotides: TGCGCCAGCAGCTGGACCGGGGAACAGGGCCAAGAGACCCAGTACTTC. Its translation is CASSWTGEQGQETQYF.